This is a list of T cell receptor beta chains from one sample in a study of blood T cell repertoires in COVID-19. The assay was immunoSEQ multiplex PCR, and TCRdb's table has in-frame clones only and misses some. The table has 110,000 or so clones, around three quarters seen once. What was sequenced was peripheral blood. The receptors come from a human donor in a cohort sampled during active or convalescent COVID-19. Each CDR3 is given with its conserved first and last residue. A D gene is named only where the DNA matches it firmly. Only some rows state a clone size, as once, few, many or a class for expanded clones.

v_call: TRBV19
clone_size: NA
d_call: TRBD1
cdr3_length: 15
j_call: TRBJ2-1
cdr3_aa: CASSSGQGVYNEQFF
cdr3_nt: TGTGCCAGTAGTAGTGGCCAGGGGGTCTACAATGAGCAGTTCTTC

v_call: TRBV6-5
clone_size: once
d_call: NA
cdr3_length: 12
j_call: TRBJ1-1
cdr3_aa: CASSYRRGEAFF
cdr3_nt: TGTGCCAGCAGTTATCGCAGGGGTGAAGCTTTCTTT

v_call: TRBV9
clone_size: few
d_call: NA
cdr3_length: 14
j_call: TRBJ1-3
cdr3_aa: CASSGAYSGNTIYF
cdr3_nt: TGTGCCAGCAGCGGAGCCTACTCTGGAAACACCATATATTTT

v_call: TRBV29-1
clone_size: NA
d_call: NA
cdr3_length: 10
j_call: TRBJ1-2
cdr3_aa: CSVERGGYTF
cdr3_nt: TGCAGCGTTGAACGCGGTGGCTACACCTTC

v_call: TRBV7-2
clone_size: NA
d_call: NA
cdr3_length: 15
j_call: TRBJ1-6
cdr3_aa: CASSFRDSYNSPLHF
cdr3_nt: TGTGCCAGCAGCTTCAGGGACTCCTATAATTCACCCCTCCACTTT

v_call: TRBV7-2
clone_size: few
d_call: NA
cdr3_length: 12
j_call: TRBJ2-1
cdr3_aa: CASSRQVNEQFF
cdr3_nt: TGTGCCAGCAGTAGACAGGTCAATGAGCAGTTCTTC

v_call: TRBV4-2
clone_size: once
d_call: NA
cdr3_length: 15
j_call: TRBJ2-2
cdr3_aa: CASSQAGVYTGELFF
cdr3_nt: TGTGCCAGCAGCCAAGCGGGAGTTTATACCGGGGAGCTGTTTTTT

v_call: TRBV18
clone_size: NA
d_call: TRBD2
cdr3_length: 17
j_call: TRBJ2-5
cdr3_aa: CASSPPKGLANQETQYF
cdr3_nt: TGTGCCAGCTCACCACCGAAGGGACTAGCAAATCAAGAGACCCAGTACTTC

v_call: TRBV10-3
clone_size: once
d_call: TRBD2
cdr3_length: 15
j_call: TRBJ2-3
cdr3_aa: CAIRGLAASTDTQYF
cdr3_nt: TGTGCCATCAGGGGACTAGCGGCTAGCACAGATACGCAGTATTTT

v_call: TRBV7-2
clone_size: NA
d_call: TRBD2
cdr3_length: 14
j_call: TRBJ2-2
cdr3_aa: CASSLTSGTGELFF
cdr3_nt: TGTGCCAGCAGCTTAACTAGCGGGACCGGGGAGCTGTTTTTT

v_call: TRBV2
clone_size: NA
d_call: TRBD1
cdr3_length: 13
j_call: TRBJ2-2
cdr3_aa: CATGPGGSWELFF
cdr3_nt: TGTGCCACCGGGCCAGGGGGCTCGTGGGAGCTGTTTTTT

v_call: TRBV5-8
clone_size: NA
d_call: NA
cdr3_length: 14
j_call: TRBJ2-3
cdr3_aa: CASSLQGRTDTQYF
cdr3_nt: TGTGCCAGCAGCTTGCAGGGCCGCACAGATACGCAGTATTTT

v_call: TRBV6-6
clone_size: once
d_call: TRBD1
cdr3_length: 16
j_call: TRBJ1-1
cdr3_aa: CASSYKDRGQRTEAFF
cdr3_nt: TGTGCCAGCAGTTACAAGGACAGGGGGCAACGCACTGAAGCTTTCTTT

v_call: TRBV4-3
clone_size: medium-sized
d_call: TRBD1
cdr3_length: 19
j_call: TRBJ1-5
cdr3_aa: CASSQDYQGQGGSNQPQHF
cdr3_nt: TGCGCCAGCAGCCAAGATTATCAGGGACAGGGGGGTAGCAATCAGCCCCAGCATTTT

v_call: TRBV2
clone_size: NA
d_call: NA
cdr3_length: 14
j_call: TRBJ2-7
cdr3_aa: CASSVGRLSYEQYF
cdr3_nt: TGTGCCAGCAGTGTCGGCAGGCTCTCCTACGAGCAGTACTTC

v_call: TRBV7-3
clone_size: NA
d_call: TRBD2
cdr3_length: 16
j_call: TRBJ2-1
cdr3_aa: CASSPGTSGNRNEQFF
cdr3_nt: TGTGCCAGCAGCCCCGGGACTAGCGGGAATCGCAATGAGCAGTTCTTC

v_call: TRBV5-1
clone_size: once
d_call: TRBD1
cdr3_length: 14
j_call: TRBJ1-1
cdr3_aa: CASSPGTGNTEAFF
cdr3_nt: TGCGCCAGCAGCCCGGGGACAGGGAACACTGAAGCTTTCTTT

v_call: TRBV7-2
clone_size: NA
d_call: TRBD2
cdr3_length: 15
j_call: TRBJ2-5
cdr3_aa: CASSPSGGRGETQYF
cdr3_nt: TGTGCCAGCAGCCCATCAGGAGGGAGGGGAGAGACCCAGTACTTC

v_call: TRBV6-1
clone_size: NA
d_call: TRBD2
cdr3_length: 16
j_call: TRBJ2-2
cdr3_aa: CASSASRGVNTGELFF
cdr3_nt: TGTGCCAGCAGTGCAAGTCGGGGGGTCAACACCGGGGAGCTGTTTTTT

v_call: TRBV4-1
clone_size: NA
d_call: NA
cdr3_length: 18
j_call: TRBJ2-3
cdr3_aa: CASSPTEGGLSVLDTQYF
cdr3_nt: TGCGCCAGCAGCCCTACCGAAGGAGGACTTTCGGTGTTGGATACGCAGTATTTT

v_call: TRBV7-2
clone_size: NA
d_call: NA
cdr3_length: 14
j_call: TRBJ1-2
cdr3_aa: CASSLAGRNYGYTF
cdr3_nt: TGTGCCAGCAGCTTAGCGGGCAGAAACTATGGCTACACCTTC

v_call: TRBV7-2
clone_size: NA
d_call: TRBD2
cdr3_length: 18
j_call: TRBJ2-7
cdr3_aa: CASSSPGLAGARSYEQYF
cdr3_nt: TGTGCCAGCAGCTCCCCGGGACTAGCGGGGGCCCGCTCCTACGAGCAGTACTTC

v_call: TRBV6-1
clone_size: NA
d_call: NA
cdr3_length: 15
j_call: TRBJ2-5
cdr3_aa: CASSEGRRVRETQYF
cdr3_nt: TGTGCCAGCAGTGAGGGGAGACGAGTTAGGGAGACCCAGTACTTC

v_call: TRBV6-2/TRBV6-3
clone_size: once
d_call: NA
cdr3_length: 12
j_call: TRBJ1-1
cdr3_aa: CASSSAHTEAFF
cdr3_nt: TGTGCCAGCAGTTCCGCGCACACTGAAGCTTTCTTT

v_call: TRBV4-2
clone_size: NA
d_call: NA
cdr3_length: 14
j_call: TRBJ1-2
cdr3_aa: CASSQESVNYGYTF
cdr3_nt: TGTGCCAGCAGCCAAGAGTCCGTTAACTATGGCTACACCTTC

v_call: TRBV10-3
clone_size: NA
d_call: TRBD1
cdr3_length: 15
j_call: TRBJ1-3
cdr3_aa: CAIKVAGQGGNTIYF
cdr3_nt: TGTGCCATCAAGGTCGCAGGACAGGGAGGAAACACCATATATTTT

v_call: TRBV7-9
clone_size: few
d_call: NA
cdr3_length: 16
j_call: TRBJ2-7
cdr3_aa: CASSLDGGRVPYEQYF
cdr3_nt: TGTGCCAGCAGCTTAGATGGAGGTCGAGTTCCCTACGAGCAGTACTTC

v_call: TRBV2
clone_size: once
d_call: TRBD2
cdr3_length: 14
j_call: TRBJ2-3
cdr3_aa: CASSVTSVTDTQYF
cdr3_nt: TGTGCCAGCAGTGTTACTAGCGTCACAGATACGCAGTATTTT

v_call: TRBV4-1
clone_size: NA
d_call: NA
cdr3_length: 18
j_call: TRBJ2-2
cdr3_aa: CASSPSQFLADNTGELFF
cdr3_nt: TGCGCCAGCAGCCCGAGCCAATTCTTAGCGGATAACACCGGGGAGCTGTTTTTT

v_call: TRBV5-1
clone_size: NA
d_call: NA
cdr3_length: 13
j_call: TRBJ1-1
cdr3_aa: CASTMGGNTEAFF
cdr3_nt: TGCGCCAGCACCATGGGGGGGAACACTGAAGCTTTCTTT

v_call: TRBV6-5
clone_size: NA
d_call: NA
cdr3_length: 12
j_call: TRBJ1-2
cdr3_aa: CASFGGVYGYTF
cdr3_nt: TGTGCCAGCTTCGGGGGGGTTTACGGCTACACCTTC

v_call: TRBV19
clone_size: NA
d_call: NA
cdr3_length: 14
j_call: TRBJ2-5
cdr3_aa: CASSIVADQETQYF
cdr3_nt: TGTGCCAGTAGTATCGTAGCCGACCAAGAGACCCAGTACTTC

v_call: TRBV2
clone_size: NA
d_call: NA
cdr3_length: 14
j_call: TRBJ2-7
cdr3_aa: CASLPTRNPYEQYF
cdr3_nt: TGTGCCAGCCTCCCGACTAGGAACCCCTACGAGCAGTACTTC

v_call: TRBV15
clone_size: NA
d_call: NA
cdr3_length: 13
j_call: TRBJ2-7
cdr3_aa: CATSWGSSYEQYF
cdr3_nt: TGTGCCACCAGCTGGGGCTCTTCCTACGAGCAGTACTTC

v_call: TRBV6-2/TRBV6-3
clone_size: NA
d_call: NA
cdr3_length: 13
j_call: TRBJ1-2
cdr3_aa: CASSPSRASGYTF
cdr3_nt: TGTGCCAGCAGCCCCTCGCGGGCTTCGGGCTACACCTTC

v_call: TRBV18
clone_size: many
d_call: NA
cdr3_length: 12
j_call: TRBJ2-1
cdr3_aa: CASSPPGDEQFF
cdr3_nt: TGTGCCAGCTCACCACCGGGCGATGAGCAGTTCTTC

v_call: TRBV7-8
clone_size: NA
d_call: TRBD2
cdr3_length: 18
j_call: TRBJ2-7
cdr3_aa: CASSFEGLAGFSSYEQYF
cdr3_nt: TGTGCCAGCAGCTTCGAAGGGCTAGCGGGGTTTAGCTCCTACGAGCAGTACTTC

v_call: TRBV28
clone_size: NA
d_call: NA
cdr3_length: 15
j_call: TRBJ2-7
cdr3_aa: CASSLWQRQTYEQYF
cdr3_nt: TGTGCCAGCAGTTTATGGCAGCGGCAAACCTACGAGCAGTACTTC

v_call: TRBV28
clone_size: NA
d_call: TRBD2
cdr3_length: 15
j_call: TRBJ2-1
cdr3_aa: CASVRAGGLSNEQFF
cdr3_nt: TGTGCCAGCGTTAGAGCGGGGGGGCTTAGCAATGAGCAGTTCTTC

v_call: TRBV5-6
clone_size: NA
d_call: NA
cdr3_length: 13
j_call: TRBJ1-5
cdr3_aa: CASSHGVGGPQHF
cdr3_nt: TGTGCCAGCAGCCATGGAGTCGGGGGACCCCAGCATTTT

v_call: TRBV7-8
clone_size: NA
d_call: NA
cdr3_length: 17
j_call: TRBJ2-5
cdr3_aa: CASSPTVAGTPQETQYF
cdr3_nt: TGTGCCAGCAGCCCCACCGTGGCGGGGACCCCTCAAGAGACCCAGTACTTC

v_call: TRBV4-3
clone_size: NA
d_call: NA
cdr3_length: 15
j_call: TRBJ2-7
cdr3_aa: CASSQDSGGRREQYF
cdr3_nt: TGCGCCAGCAGCCAAGATTCGGGGGGCCGAAGAGAGCAGTACTTC

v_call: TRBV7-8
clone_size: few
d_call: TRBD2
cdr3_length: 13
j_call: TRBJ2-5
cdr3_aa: CASSSGLARAQYF
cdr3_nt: TGTGCCAGCAGTAGCGGGCTCGCGAGGGCCCAGTACTTC

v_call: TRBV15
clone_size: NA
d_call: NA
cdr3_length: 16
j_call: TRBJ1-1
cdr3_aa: CATSRDPTPGQKKAFF
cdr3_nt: TGTGCCACCAGCAGAGACCCAACTCCGGGACAAAAAAAAGCTTTCTTT

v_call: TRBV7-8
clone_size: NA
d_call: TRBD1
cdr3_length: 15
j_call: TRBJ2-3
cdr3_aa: CASSSGQARADTQYF
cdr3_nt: TGTGCCAGCAGCTCCGGACAGGCCCGGGCAGATACGCAGTATTTT

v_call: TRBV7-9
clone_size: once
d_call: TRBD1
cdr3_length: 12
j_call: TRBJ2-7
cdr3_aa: CASSFGTGEQYF
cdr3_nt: TGTGCCAGCAGCTTCGGGACAGGGGAGCAGTACTTC

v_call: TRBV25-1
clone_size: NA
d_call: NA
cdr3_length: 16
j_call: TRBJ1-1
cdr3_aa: CASSESKRGFGTEAFF
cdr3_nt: TGTGCCAGCAGTGAATCAAAGCGGGGGTTTGGCACTGAAGCTTTCTTT

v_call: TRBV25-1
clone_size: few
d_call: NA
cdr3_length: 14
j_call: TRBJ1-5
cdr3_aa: CASSESGGSQPQHF
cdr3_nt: TGTGCCAGCAGTGAAAGTGGGGGGAGTCAGCCCCAGCATTTT

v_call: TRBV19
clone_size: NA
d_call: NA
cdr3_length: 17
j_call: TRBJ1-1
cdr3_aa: CASSINFVTFFNTEAFF
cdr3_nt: TGTGCCAGTAGTATAAACTTTGTAACCTTTTTTAACACTGAAGCTTTCTTT

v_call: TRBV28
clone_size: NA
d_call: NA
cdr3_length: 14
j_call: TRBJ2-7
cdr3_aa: CASSRTSTGFEQYF
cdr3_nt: TGTGCCAGCAGTCGAACGAGCACAGGGTTTGAGCAGTACTTC

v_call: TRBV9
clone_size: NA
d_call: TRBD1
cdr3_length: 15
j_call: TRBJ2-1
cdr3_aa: CASSVVTGGINEQFF
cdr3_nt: TGTGCCAGCAGCGTAGTGACAGGGGGCATCAATGAGCAGTTCTTC

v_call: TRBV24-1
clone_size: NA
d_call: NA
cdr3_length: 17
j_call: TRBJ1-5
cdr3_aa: CATSDSRPSLGNQPQHF
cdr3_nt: TGTGCCACCAGTGATTCTAGACCGTCCCTGGGCAATCAGCCCCAGCATTTT

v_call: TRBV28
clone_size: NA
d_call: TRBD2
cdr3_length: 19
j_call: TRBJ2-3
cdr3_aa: CASSSGTSANSEPPDTQYF
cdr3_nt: TGTGCCAGCAGTTCCGGGACTAGCGCGAATTCGGAGCCGCCAGATACGCAGTATTTT

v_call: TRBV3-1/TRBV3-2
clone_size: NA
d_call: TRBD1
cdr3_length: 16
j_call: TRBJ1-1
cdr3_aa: CASSRGTGSMNTEAFF
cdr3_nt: TGTGCCAGCAGCCGAGGGACAGGGAGTATGAACACTGAAGCTTTCTTT